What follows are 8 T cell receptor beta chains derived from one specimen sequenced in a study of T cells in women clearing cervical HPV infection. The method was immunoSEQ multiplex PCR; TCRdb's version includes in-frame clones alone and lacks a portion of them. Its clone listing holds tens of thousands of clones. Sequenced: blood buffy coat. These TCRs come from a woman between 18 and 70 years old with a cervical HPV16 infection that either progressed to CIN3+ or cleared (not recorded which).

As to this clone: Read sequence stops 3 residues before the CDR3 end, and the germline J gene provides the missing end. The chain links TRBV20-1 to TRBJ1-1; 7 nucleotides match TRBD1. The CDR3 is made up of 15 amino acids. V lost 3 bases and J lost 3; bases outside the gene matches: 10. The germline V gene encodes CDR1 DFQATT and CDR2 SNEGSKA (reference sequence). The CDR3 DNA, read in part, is TGCAGTGCTAGGGCCTTGGGACAGATTTACACTGAA. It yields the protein CSARALGQIYTE. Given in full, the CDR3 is CSARALGQIYTEAFF.

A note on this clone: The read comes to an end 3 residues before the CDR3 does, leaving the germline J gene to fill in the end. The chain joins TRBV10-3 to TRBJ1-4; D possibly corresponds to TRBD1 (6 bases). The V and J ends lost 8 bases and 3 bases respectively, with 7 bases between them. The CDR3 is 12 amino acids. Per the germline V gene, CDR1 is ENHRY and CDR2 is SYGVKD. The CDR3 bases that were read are TGTGCCATCGGACAGCCTAATGAAAAA. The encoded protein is CAIGQPNEK. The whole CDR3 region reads CAIGQPNEKLFF.

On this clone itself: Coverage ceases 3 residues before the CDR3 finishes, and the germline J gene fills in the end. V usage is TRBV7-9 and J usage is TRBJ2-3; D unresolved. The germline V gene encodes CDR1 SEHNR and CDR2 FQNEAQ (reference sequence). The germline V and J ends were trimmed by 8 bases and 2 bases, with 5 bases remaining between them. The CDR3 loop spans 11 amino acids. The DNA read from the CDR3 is TGTGCCAGCTCTTTCACAGATACG. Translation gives CASSFTDT. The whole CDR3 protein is CASSFTDTQYF.

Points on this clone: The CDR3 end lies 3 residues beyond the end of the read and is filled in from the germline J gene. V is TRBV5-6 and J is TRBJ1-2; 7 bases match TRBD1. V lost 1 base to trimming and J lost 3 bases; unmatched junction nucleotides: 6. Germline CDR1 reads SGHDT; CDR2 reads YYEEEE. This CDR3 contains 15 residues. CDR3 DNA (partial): TGTGCCAGCAGCTTGCTAGGGACAGCTTACTATGGC. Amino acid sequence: CASSLLGTAYYG. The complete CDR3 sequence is CASSLLGTAYYGYTF.

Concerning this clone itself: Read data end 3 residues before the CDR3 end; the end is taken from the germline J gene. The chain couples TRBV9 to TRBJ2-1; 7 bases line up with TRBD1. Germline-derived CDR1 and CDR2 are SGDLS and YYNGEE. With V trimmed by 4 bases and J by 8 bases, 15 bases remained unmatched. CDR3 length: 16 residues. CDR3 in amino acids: CASSSRQGQGSDEQFF. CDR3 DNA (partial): TGTGCCAGCAGCTCACGACAGGGTCAGGGTTCCGATGAG. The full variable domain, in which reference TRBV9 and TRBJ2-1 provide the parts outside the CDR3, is DSGVTQTPKHLITATGQRVTLRCSPRSGDLSVYWYQQSLDQGLQFLIQYYNGEERAKGNILERFSAQQFPDLHSELNLSSLELGDSALYFCASSSRQGQGSDEQFFGPGTRLTVL.

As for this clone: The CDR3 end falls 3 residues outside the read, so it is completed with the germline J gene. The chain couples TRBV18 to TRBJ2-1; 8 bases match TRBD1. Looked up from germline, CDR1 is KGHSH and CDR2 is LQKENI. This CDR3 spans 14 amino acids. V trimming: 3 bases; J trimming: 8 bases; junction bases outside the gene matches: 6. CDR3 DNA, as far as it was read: TGTGCCAGCTCACCCACAGGGGGTAAAGATGAG. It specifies CASSPTGGKDE. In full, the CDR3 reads CASSPTGGKDEQFF. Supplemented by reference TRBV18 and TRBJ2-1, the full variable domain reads NAGVMQNPRHLVRRRGQEARLRCSPMKGHSHVYWYRQLPEEGLKFMVYLQKENIIDESGMPKERFSAEFPKEGPSILRIQQVVRGDSAAYFCASSPTGGKDEQFFGPGTRLTVL.

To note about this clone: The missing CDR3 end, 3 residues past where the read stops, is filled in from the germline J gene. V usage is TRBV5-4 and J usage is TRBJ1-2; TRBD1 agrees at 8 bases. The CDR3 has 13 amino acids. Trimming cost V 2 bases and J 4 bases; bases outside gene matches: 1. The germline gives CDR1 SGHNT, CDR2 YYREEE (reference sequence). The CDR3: CASSFGTGYGYTF. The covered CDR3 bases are TGTGCCAGCAGCTTTGGGACAGGCTATGGC. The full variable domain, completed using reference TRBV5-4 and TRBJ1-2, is ETGVTQSPTHLIKTRGQQVTLRCSSQSGHNTVSWYQQALGQGPQFIFQYYREEENGRGNFPPRFSGLQFPNYSSELNVNALELDDSALYLCASSFGTGYGYTFGSGTRLTVV.

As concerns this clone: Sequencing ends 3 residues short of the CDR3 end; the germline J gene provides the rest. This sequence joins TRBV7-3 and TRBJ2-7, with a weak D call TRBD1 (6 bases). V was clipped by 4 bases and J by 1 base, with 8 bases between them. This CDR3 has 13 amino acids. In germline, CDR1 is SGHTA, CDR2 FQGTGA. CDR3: CASSSGQSYEQYF. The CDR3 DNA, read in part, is TGTGCCAGCAGCTCAGGACAGTCCTACGAG.